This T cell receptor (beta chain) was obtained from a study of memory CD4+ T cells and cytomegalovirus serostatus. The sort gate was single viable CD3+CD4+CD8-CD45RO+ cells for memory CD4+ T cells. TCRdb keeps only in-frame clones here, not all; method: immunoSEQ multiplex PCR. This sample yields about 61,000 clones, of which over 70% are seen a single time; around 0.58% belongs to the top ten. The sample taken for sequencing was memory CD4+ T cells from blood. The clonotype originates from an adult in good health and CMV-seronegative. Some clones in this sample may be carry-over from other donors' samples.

The CDR3 DNA sequence: TGTGCCAGCAGTTACTCGAGCGGGGGGGCTTATGAGCAGTTCTTC. As protein: CASSYSSGGAYEQFF. V is TRBV6-5 and J is TRBJ2-1; TRBD2 aligns across 10 bases. CDR1 and CDR2 (germline): MNHEY, SVGAGI. With 0 bases clipped from V and 8 bases from J, the junction kept 4 bases outside the gene matches. The CDR3 has 15 amino acids.